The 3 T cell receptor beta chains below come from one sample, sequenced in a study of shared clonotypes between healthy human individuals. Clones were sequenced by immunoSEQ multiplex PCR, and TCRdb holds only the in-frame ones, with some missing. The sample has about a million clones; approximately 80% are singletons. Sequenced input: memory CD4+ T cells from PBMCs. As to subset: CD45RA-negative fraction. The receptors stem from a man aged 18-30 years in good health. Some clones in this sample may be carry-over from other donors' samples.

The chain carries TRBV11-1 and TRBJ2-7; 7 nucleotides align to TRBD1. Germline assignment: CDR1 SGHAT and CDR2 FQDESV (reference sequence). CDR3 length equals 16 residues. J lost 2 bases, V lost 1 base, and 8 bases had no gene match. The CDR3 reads CASSLDSGQSPYEQYF. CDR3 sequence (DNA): TGTGCCAGCAGCTTAGATTCGGGACAGAGCCCCTACGAGCAGTACTTC.

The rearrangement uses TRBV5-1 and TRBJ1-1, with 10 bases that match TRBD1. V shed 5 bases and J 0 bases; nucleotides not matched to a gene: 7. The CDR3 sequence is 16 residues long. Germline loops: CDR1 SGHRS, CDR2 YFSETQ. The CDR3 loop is CASRSGQGQMNTEAFF. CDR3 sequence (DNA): TGCGCCAGCAGATCGGGACAGGGGCAGATGAACACTGAAGCTTTCTTT. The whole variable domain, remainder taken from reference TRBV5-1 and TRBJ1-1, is KAGVTQTPRYLIKTRGQQVTLSCSPISGHRSVSWYQQTPGQGLQFLFEYFSETQRNKGNFPGRFSGRQFSNSRSEMNVSTLELGDSALYLCASRSGQGQMNTEAFFGQGTRLTVV.

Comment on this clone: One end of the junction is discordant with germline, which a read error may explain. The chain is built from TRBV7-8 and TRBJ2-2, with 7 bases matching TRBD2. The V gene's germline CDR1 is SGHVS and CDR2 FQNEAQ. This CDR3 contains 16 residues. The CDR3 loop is CASSVRTSRNTGELFF. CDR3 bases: TGCGCCAGCAGCGTAAGGACTAGTCGGAACACCGGGGAGCTGTTTTTT.